Listed below are T cell receptor beta chains from one sample, sequenced in a study of control samples from healthy donors and cancer patients. Method: immunoSEQ multiplex PCR; TCRdb's copy keeps in-frame clones and lacks some. The sample includes roughly 40,000 clones, roughly 80% seen only once; the top ten take approximately 50%. Sequencing input: blood. Source of these receptors: a man between 60 and 75 years old in good health. The CDR3 runs from the conserved cysteine through the conserved F or W. The D gene is left open where the match is weak. Rows give clone size only sometimes, using once, few, many, or a class for an expanded clone.

d_gene	abundance	v_gene	j_gene	CDR3aa	CDR3nt
TRBD1	-	TRBV18	TRBJ1-6	CASSPGGDRSPLHF	TGTGCCAGCTCACCAGGAGGGGACAGATCACCCCTCCACTTT
-	-	TRBV18	TRBJ1-5	CASSKPDSNQPQHF	TGTGCCAGCTCTAAACCAGATAGCAATCAGCCCCAGCATTTT
TRBD1	-	TRBV14	TRBJ2-7	CASSPVPGQGTLYEQYF	TGTGCCAGCAGCCCGGTTCCAGGACAGGGAACCCTCTACGAGCAGTACTTC
-	once	TRBV5-8	TRBJ2-5	CASSLGSGARETQYF	TGTGCCAGCAGCTTGGGCTCAGGGGCTCGGGAGACCCAGTACTTC
-	-	TRBV6-5	TRBJ2-7	CASKGRSSYEQYF	TGTGCCAGCAAGGGCAGGAGCTCCTACGAGCAGTACTTC
-	-	TRBV5-1	TRBJ1-6	CASKDTTRGDSPLHF	TGCGCCAGCAAAGATACTACCAGGGGCGATTCACCCCTCCACTTT
-	-	TRBV11-2	TRBJ2-5	CASSPYRTVQGTQYF	TGTGCCAGCAGCCCGTACAGGACGGTTCAAGGGACCCAGTACTTC
-	once	TRBV6-6	TRBJ2-1	CASSPSTIMNEQFF	TGTGCCAGCAGTCCCTCCACTATTATGAATGAGCAGTTCTTC
TRBD1	-	TRBV29-1	TRBJ2-5	CSVEGRGRETQYF	TGCAGCGTTGAAGGCAGGGGGCGCGAGACCCAGTACTTC
TRBD1	-	TRBV30	TRBJ1-1	CAWSVGRGRGTEAFF	TGTGCCTGGAGTGTGGGCAGGGGGAGGGGGACTGAAGCTTTCTTT
-	-	TRBV6-5	TRBJ2-5	CASSSSGAEETQYF	TGTGCCAGCAGCTCCTCAGGAGCGGAAGAGACCCAGTACTTC
-	-	TRBV2	TRBJ2-7	CASGLSYEQYF	TGTGCCAGCGGCCTCTCCTACGAGCAGTACTTC
-	-	TRBV6-6	TRBJ2-1	CASSPLGGSYNEQFF	TGTGCCAGCAGTCCCCTCGGGGGCTCCTACAATGAGCAGTTCTTC
TRBD2	few	TRBV9	TRBJ2-1	CASSRLAGGGGEQFF	TGTGCCAGCAGTAGACTAGCGGGGGGCGGCGGTGAGCAGTTCTTC
-	-	TRBV5-1	TRBJ2-1	CASSLTPRYNEQFF	TGCGCCAGCAGCTTGACACCCCGCTACAATGAGCAGTTCTTC
-	-	TRBV19	TRBJ2-6	CASSIEISGANVLTF	TGTGCCAGTAGTATAGAAATCTCTGGGGCCAACGTCCTGACTTTC
-	-	TRBV30	TRBJ2-7	CAWSVIQGRNEQYF	TGTGCCTGGAGTGTAATCCAGGGAAGAAACGAGCAGTACTTC
-	few	TRBV2	TRBJ2-2	CASKRYTGELFF	TGTGCCAGCAAGAGGTACACCGGGGAGCTGTTTTTT
TRBD1	-	TRBV2	TRBJ1-1	CASSERQGANTEAFF	TGTGCCAGCAGTGAGCGCCAGGGGGCTAACACTGAAGCTTTCTTT
TRBD1	few	TRBV2	TRBJ1-2	CASSEARRQGRF	TGTGCCAGCAGTGAAGCTCGTAGACAGGGGAGGTTC
TRBD1	once	TRBV5-4	TRBJ1-2	CASSQPTGSRRGYTF	TGTGCCAGCAGCCAACCGACAGGGTCGCGTCGTGGCTACACCTTC
-	-	TRBV6-6	TRBJ1-3	CASSPLGGTSYSGNTIYF	TGTGCCAGCAGTCCCCTCGGAGGGACATCCTACTCTGGAAACACCATATATTTT
-	-	TRBV6-5	TRBJ1-5	CASSSGNSNQPQHF	TGTGCCAGCAGTTCAGGGAATAGCAATCAGCCCCAGCATTTT
-	-	TRBV5-1	TRBJ2-2	CASSLIDVRWGTGELFF	TGCGCCAGCAGCTTAATAGACGTCAGGTGGGGCACCGGGGAGCTGTTTTTT
-	once	TRBV15	TRBJ1-5	CATSSDGQSGQPQHF	TGTGCCACCAGCAGTGATGGACAGTCCGGTCAGCCCCAGCATTTT
-	few	TRBV5-1	TRBJ2-5	CASSFIGRQETQYF	TGCGCCAGCAGCTTTATCGGGCGCCAAGAGACCCAGTACTTC
-	-	TRBV30	TRBJ1-1	CAWTSTMIRGAYWTEAFF	TGTGCCTGGACTTCCACGATGATCAGGGGCGCCTATTGGACTGAAGCTTTCTTT
TRBD1	-	TRBV5-1	TRBJ1-6	CASSPGQGVDNSPLHF	TGCGCCAGCAGCCCGGGACAGGGGGTTGATAATTCACCCCTCCACTTT
TRBD1	-	TRBV4-1	TRBJ1-1	CASSRTDRDLEAFF	TGCGCCAGCAGCCGAACGGACAGGGATCTTGAAGCTTTCTTT
-	-	TRBV6-6	TRBJ1-4	CASSYRKADGEKLFF	TGTGCCAGCAGTTACAGGAAGGCAGACGGTGAAAAACTGTTTTTT
-	-	TRBV3-1/TRBV3-2	TRBJ2-1	CASSQARARLSSYNEQFF	TGTGCCAGCAGCCAAGCTCGGGCGCGACTAAGCTCCTACAATGAGCAGTTCTTC
-	once	TRBV7-9	TRBJ1-2	CASSSRTGSNYGYTF	TGTGCCAGCAGCTCGCGAACAGGGTCTAACTATGGCTACACCTTC
TRBD1	-	TRBV12-5	TRBJ1-1	CASAPGQVRLDGTEAFF	TGTGCTAGTGCCCCGGGACAGGTGCGTCTCGACGGCACTGAAGCTTTCTTT
-	-	TRBV23-1	TRBJ2-5	CASRQTLGEETQYF	TGCGCCAGCCGTCAGACCTTGGGGGAAGAGACCCAGTACTTC
TRBD1	-	TRBV11-2	TRBJ2-7	CASSLRFRDRENEQYF	TGTGCCAGCAGCTTAAGATTTAGGGACAGGGAAAACGAGCAGTACTTC
-	-	TRBV10-1	TRBJ1-1	CASKSQGSTEAFF	TGCGCCAGCAAGTCCCAGGGGAGCACTGAAGCTTTCTTT
-	hyperexpanded	TRBV6-6	TRBJ1-5	CASTPTDQPQHF	TGTGCCAGCACCCCAACAGATCAGCCCCAGCATTTT